This passage covers 15 T cell receptor beta chains from one sample sequenced in a study of Ad26.COV2.S vaccination and SARS-CoV-2 variants. This sample's treatment: roughly 18 received Ad26.COV2.S at low or high dose, single or two shots; 5 received placebo; per-sample allocation not given. Repertoires come from day 63 after the first vaccine or placebo injection. Using immunoSEQ multiplex PCR, the repertoire was profiled, and TCRdb retains in-frame clones only, with some absent. The sample lists around 350,000 clones; approximately 84% were seen once. Sequencing was performed on peripheral blood, taken in a trial of Ad26.COV2.S vaccine versus placebo. The receptors shown here come from a person between 18 and 65 years old who received the Ad26.COV2.S COVID-19 vaccine or a placebo.

V usage is TRBV27 and J usage is TRBJ1-4, with D possibly being TRBD1 (6 bases). The V and J ends lost 5 bases and 6 bases respectively, with 16 bases between them. Germline V gives CDR1 MNHEY, CDR2 SMNVEV (reference sequence). CDR3 size: 15 residues. This CDR3 is CASSLGQSLHEKLFF. As DNA, the CDR3 is TGTGCCAGCAGTCTAGGACAGTCCTTGCATGAAAAACTGTTTTTT.

V is TRBV19 and J is TRBJ2-7; D might be TRBD2 (5 bases). The CDR3 is 15 residues long. CDR1 and CDR2 from the germline V gene are LNHDA and SQIVND (reference sequence). With 3 bases removed from V and 3 bases from J, the gap between germline ends came to 15 bases. In DNA form, the CDR3 reads TGTGCCAGTAGTATTAAGTGGGTCGAGGGCTACGAGCAGTACTTC. It codes for CASSIKWVEGYEQYF.

CDR3 region: CASSEAGGTNQPQHF. The CDR3 nucleotides read TGTGCCAGCAGTGAAGCGGGGGGGACCAATCAGCCCCAGCATTTT. The chain recombines TRBV6-1 with TRBJ1-5, with D possibly TRBD1 on 5 matching bases. Per the germline V gene, CDR1 is MNHNS and CDR2 is SASEGT. Trimming pared 0 bases from V and 3 bases from J, leaving 9 bases between. The CDR3 is made up of 15 amino acids.

To note about this clone: Additional DNA sequences in this sample encode the identical CDR3. The rearrangement joins TRBV12-3 or TRBV12-4 to TRBJ2-3; D is undetermined. The CDR3 totals 12 residues. V was pared by 3 bases and J by 5 bases, with 6 bases between. CDR3: CASSFVGDTQYF. CDR3 coding DNA: TGTGCCAGCAGTTTTGTAGGAGATACGCAGTATTTT.

This clone was seen once. The chain has TRBV28 and TRBJ1-2, with 7 bases lining up with TRBD1. Germline V gene sequence: CDR1 MDHEN, CDR2 SYDVKM. CDR3 length: 16 residues. After removal of 3 bases from V and 4 bases from J, the junction contained 11 bases not matched to a gene. The CDR3 sequence: CASSLDRTGGSYGYTF. Here the CDR3 DNA reads TGTGCCAGCAGTTTGGATAGGACAGGAGGGTCCTATGGCTACACCTTC.

The chain couples TRBV27 to TRBJ2-7, with D tentatively TRBD2 (5 bases). Trimming removed 8 bases from V and 7 bases from J, with 18 bases in between. Germline V gene sequence: CDR1 MNHEY, CDR2 SMNVEV (reference sequence). The CDR3 contains 13 residues. DNA for the CDR3: TGTGCCAGCGGAATGACGGGGTCGAGGGAGCAGTACTTC. This codes for CASGMTGSREQYF.

Concerning this clone: A junction boundary mismatches the germline segment, possibly from a read error. J is TRBJ2-3 and V is TRBV7-8, with 14 positions matching TRBD2. The germline V gene encodes CDR1 SGHVS and CDR2 FQNEAQ. CDR3 length: 16 residues. The CDR3 sequence is CASSSPPGTSGRSACF. In DNA form, the CDR3 reads TGTGCCAGCAGCTCCCCCCCAGGGACTAGCGGGAGATCGGCGTGTTTT.

V and J are TRBV11-2 and TRBJ2-5; D ambiguous. The V and J ends lost 1 base and 5 bases respectively, with 8 bases between them. Germline values: CDR1 SGHAT, CDR2 FQNNGV. The CDR3 contains 13 residues. In nucleotides, the CDR3 is TGTGCCAGCAGCTTAGTTTCCATGGAGACCCAGTACTTC. This encodes CASSLVSMETQYF.

The CDR3 DNA reads as TGTGCCAGCAGCGTAGGCGAAAGGGAAGGGACCCAGTACTTC. Encoded protein: CASSVGEREGTQYF. The V call is TRBV9, the J call TRBJ2-5; D not certain. The CDR3 length is 14 residues. Between the trimmed V and J ends, which lost 0 bases and 7 bases, there was a span of 13 bases. Germline V gene lookup returns CDR1 SGDLS and CDR2 YYNGEE.

This chain connects TRBV4-3 to TRBJ2-3; TRBD1 matches 7 bases. Germline CDR1 LGHNA, CDR2 YSLEER. The J segment lost 3 bases and the V segment lost 3 bases, leaving 3 bases of the junction unmatched. The CDR3 sequence is 14 residues long. For the CDR3, the DNA is TGCGCCAGCAGCCACTCACAGGGGACAGATACGCAGTATTTT. Translating it yields CASSHSQGTDTQYF.

V usage is TRBV6-6 and J usage is TRBJ2-2, with 12 bases matching TRBD2. CDR3 length: 16 residues. The germline gives CDR1 MNHNY, CDR2 SVGAGI (reference sequence). The V gene end was trimmed by 10 bases and the J gene end by 0 bases; junction bases not matched to a gene: 6. In nucleotides, the CDR3 is TGTGCCACGACTAGCGGGGGAGGAGCGAACACCGGGGAGCTGTTTTTT. Protein: CATTSGGGANTGELFF.

Comment on this clone: The same CDR3 arises from other DNA sequences in this sample as well. This chain connects TRBV6-5 to TRBJ1-2; no reliable D call. There are 15 residues in the CDR3. Germline V CDR1 and CDR2: MNHEY, SVGAGI. Trimming left V 0 bases short and J 2 bases short, with 10 bases between. The CDR3 sequence is CASSYSAGANYGYTF. The DNA for the CDR3 is TGTGCCAGCAGTTACTCGGCGGGAGCGAACTATGGCTACACCTTC.

The V call is TRBV12-3 or TRBV12-4, the J call TRBJ1-1, with D uncertain. V lost 6 bases and J lost 12, with 11 bases in between. The CDR3 length is 10 residues. The CDR3 spells CASRSERTFF. In DNA form, the CDR3 reads TGTGCCAGCAGGTCGGAAAGGACTTTCTTT.

This clone was observed once. The rearrangement links TRBV30 to TRBJ2-1; no clear D. V lost 2 bases and J 1 base, leaving 3 bases between the germline ends. This CDR3 contains 12 residues. Germline-derived CDR1 and CDR2 are GTSNPN and SVGIG (reference sequence). The CDR3 DNA sequence: TGTGCCTGGAGTTTATCCTACAATGAGCAGTTCTTC. Translation: CAWSLSYNEQFF.

This chain joins TRBV7-2 and TRBJ1-5, with D unclear. This CDR3 has 15 amino acids. Germline assignment: CDR1 SGHTA and CDR2 FQGNSA. The V and J ends lost 2 bases and 4 bases respectively, with 12 bases between them. The CDR3 sequence: CASSLSAAGNQPQHF. CDR3 bases: TGTGCCAGCAGCTTATCGGCGGCGGGAAATCAGCCCCAGCATTTT.